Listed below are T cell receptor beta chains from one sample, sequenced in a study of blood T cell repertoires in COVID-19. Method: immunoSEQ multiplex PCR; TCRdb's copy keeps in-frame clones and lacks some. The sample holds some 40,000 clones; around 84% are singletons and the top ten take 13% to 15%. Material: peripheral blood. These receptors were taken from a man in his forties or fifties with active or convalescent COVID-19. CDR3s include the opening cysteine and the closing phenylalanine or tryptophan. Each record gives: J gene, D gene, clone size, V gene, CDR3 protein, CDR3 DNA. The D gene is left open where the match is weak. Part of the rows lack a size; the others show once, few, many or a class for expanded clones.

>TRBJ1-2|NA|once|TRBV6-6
CASSYSQGTNYGYTF
TGTGCCAGCAGTTACTCGCAGGGGACCAACTATGGCTACACCTTC
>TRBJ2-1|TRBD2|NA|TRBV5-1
CASSLRRDYEQFF
TGCGCCAGCAGCCTACGCCGGGACTACGAGCAGTTCTTC
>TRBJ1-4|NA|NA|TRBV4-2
CASSQEQGWTNEKLFF
TGTGCCAGCAGCCAAGAACAGGGTTGGACTAATGAAAAACTGTTTTTT
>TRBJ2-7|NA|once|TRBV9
CASSAGGTHYSYEQYF
TGTGCCAGCAGCGCCGGAGGTACTCACTACTCCTACGAGCAGTACTTC
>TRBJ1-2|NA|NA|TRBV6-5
CASSTGNSNYGYTF
TGTGCCAGCAGTACAGGGAATTCGAACTATGGCTACACCTTC
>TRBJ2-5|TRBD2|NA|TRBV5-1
CASSRGTSGQETQYF
TGCGCCAGCAGTCGGGGGACTAGCGGGCAAGAGACCCAGTACTTC
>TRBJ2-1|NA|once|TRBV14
CASSYGLINEQFF
TGTGCCAGCAGCTATGGGCTTATCAATGAGCAGTTCTTC
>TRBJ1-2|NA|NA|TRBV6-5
CASLRGGIYGYTF
TGTGCCAGCTTACGGGGGGGAATCTATGGCTACACCTTC
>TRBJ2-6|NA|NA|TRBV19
CASSREGGSGANVLTF
TGTGCCAGTAGTAGGGAGGGGGGCAGTGGGGCCAACGTCCTGACTTTC
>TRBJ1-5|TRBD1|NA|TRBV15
CATSREQGGNQPQHF
TGTGCCACCAGCAGGGAACAGGGGGGCAATCAGCCCCAGCATTTT
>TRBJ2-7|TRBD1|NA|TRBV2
CASAEQGAYEQYF
TGTGCCAGCGCCGAACAGGGGGCCTACGAGCAGTACTTC
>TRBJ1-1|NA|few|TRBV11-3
CASSLEGGDTEAFF
TGTGCCAGCAGCTTAGAGGGGGGAGATACTGAAGCTTTCTTT
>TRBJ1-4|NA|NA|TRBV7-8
CASSLALGGGNEKLFF
TGTGCCAGCAGCTTAGCGCTTGGGGGGGGGAATGAAAAACTGTTTTTT
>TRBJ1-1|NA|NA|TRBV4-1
CASSQAWEGRTRTEAFF
TGCGCCAGCAGCCAAGCTTGGGAGGGCCGTACGAGGACTGAAGCTTTCTTT
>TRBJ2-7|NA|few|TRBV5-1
CASSYSLRGANAYEQYF
TGCGCCAGCAGCTATAGCCTCCGGGGGGCGAATGCCTACGAGCAGTACTTC
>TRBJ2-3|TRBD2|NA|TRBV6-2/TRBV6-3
CASSRLAETFTDTQYF
TGTGCCAGCAGCCGACTAGCGGAAACCTTCACAGATACGCAGTATTTT
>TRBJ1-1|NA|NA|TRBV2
CASSERAGLGTEAFF
TGTGCCAGCAGTGAACGAGCAGGGTTGGGGACTGAAGCTTTCTTT
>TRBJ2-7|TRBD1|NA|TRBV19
CASSIDQWTGTYEQYF
TGTGCCAGTAGTATAGATCAATGGACAGGGACGTACGAGCAGTACTTC
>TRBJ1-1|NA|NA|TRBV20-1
CSASRPGANTEAFF
TGCAGTGCTAGTCGGCCAGGGGCGAACACTGAAGCTTTCTTT
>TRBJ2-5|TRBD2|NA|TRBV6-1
CASSEALRGVKETQYF
TGTGCCAGCAGTGAAGCGCTTCGGGGGGTGAAAGAGACCCAGTACTTC
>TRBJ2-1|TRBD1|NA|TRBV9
CASSENPGTGLKNEQFF
TGTGCCAGCAGCGAGAATCCCGGGACAGGGCTTAAGAATGAGCAGTTCTTC
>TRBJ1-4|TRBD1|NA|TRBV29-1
CSAGQGRHEKLFF
TGCAGCGCGGGACAGGGACGCCATGAAAAACTGTTTTTT
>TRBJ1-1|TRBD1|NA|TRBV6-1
CASSDDRVKAFF
TGTGCCAGCAGTGACGACAGGGTGAAAGCTTTCTTT
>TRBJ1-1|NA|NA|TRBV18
CASSPTSRDTEAFF
TGTGCCAGCTCACCAACCTCCCGGGACACTGAAGCTTTCTTT
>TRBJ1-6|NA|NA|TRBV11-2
CASRSSSYNSPLHF
TGTGCCAGCAGGTCTAGCTCCTATAATTCACCCCTCCACTTT
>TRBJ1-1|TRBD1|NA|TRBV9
CASSTTGGGRNTEAFF
TGTGCCAGCAGCACGACAGGGGGCGGCAGGAACACTGAAGCTTTCTTT
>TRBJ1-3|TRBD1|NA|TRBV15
CATSTEGQGFGTIYF
TGTGCCACCAGCACCGAGGGACAGGGTTTTGGCACCATATATTTT
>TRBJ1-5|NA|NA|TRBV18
CASSPGPASDQPQHF
TGTGCCAGCTCACCAGGCCCCGCCAGCGATCAGCCCCAGCATTTT
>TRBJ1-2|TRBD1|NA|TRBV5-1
CASSPGQGAEGYTF
TGCGCCAGCAGCCCGGGACAGGGGGCGGAAGGCTACACCTTC
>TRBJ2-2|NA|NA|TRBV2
CASREDSPNTGELFF
TGTGCCAGCAGGGAGGACAGCCCGAACACCGGGGAGCTGTTTTTT
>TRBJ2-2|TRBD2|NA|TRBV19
CASSKRGENTGELFF
TGTGCCAGTTCAAAGCGGGGAGAGAACACCGGGGAGCTGTTTTTT